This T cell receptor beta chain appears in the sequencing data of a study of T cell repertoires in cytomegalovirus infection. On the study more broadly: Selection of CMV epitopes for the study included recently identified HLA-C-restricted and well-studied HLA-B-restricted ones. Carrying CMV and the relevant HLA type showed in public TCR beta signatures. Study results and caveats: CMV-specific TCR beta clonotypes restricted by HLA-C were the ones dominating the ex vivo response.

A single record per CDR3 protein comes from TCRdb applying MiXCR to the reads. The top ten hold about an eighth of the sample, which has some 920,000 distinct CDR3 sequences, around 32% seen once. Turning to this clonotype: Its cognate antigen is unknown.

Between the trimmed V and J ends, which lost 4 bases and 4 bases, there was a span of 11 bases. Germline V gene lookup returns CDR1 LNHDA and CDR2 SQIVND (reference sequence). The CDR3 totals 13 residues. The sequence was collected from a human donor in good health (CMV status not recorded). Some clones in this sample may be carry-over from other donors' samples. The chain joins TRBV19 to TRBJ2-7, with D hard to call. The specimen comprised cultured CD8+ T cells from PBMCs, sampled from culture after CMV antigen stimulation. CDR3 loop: CASSKTLPYEQYF. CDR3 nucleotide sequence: TGTGCCAGTAGTAAGACACTACCTTACGAGCAGTACTTC.